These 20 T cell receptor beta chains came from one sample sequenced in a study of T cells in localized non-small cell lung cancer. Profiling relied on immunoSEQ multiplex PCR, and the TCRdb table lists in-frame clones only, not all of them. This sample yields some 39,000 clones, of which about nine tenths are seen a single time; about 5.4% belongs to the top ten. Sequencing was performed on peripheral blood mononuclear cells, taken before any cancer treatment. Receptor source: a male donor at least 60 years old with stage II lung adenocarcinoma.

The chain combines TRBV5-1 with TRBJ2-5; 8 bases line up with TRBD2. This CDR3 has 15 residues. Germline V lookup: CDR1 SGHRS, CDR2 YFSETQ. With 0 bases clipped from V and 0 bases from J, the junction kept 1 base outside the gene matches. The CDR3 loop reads CASSLALADQETQYF. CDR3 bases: TGCGCCAGCAGCTTGGCACTAGCGGACCAAGAGACCCAGTACTTC.

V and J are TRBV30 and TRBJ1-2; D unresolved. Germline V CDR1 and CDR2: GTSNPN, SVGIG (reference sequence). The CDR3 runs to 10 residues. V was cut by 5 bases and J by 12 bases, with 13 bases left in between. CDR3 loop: CAWRGRQHTF. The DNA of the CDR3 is TGTGCCTGGCGTGGGCGGCAGCACACCTTC.

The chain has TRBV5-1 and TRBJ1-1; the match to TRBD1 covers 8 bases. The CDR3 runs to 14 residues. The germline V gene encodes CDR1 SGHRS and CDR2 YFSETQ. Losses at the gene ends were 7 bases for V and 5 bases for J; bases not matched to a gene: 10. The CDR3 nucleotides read TGCGCCAGCGGAGTCAGGGGGCGAGAGACTGAAGCTTTCTTT. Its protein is CASGVRGRETEAFF.

DNA for the CDR3: TGTGCCAGCAGCCGGGACAGGCCGGGCACTGAAGCTTTCTTT. As protein: CASSRDRPGTEAFF. This chain joins TRBV5-6 and TRBJ1-1; TRBD1 matches at 8 bases. Unmatched junction bases numbered 6, after V lost 4 bases and J lost 4 bases. CDR1 is SGHDT, CDR2 YYEEEE, per germline. This CDR3 has 14 amino acids.

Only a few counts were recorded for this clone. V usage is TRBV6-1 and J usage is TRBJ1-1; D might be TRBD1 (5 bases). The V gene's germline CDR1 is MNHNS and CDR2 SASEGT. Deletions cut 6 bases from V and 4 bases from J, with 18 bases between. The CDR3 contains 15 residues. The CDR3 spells CASRGGVRVSTEAFF. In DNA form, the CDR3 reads TGTGCCAGCAGGGGAGGGGTCAGGGTGAGCACTGAAGCTTTCTTT.

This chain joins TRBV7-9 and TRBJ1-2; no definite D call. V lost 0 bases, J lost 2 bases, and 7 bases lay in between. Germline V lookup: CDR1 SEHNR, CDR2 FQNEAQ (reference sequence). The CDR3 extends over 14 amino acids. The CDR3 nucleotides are TGTGCCAGCAGCTTAGCGAGAGGCAACTATGGCTACACCTTC. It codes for CASSLARGNYGYTF. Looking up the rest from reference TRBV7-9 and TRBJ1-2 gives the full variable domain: DTGVSQNPRHKITKRGQNVTFRCDPISEHNRLYWYRQTLGQGPEFLTYFQNEAQLEKSRLLSDRFSAERPKGSFSTLEIQRTEQGDSAMYLCASSLARGNYGYTFGSGTRLTVV.

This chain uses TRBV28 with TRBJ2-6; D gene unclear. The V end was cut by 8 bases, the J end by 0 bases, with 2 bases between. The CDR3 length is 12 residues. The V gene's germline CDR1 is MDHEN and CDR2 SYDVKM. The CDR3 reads CASSSGANVLTF. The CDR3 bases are TGTGCCAGCTCCTCTGGGGCCAACGTCCTGACTTTC. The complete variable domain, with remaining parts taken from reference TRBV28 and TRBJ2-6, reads DVKVTQSSRYLVKRTGEKVFLECVQDMDHENMFWYRQDPGLGLRLIYFSYDVKMKEKGDIPEGYSVSREKKERFSLILESASTNQTSMYLCASSSGANVLTFGAGSRLTVL.

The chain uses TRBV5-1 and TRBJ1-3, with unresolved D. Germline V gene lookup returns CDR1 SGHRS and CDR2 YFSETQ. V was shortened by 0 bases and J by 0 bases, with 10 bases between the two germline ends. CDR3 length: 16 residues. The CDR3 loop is CASSLAVVSSGNTIYF. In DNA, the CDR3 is TGCGCCAGCAGCTTGGCCGTGGTGAGCTCTGGAAACACCATATATTTT.

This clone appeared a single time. The CDR3: CASNSLTNTEAFF. The CDR3 bases are TGTGCCAGTAATTCCCTAACAAACACTGAAGCTTTCTTT. V and J are TRBV19 and TRBJ1-1, with unresolved D. CDR3 length: 13 residues. CDR1 and CDR2 (germline): LNHDA, SQIVND (reference sequence). Deletions cut 7 bases from V and 2 bases from J, with 11 bases between.

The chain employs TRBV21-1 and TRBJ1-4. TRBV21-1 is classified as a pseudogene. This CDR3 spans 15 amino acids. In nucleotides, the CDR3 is TGTGCCAGCAGCGCCCCTTTGCGAGGGCGGGAAAAACTGTTTTTT. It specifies CASSAPLRGREKLFF.

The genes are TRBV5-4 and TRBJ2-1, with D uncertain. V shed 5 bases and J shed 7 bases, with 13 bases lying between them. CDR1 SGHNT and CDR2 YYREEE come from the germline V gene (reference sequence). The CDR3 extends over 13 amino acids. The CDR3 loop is CASRSPTENEQFF. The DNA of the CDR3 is TGTGCCAGCAGATCTCCCACAGAAAATGAGCAGTTCTTC. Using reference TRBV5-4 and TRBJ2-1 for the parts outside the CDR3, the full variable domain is ETGVTQSPTHLIKTRGQQVTLRCSSQSGHNTVSWYQQALGQGPQFIFQYYREEENGRGNFPPRFSGLQFPNYSSELNVNALELDDSALYLCASRSPTENEQFFGPGTRLTVL.

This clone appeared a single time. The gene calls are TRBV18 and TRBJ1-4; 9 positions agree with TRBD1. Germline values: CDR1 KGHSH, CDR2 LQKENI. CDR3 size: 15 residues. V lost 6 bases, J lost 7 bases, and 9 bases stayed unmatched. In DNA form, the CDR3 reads TGTGCCAGCTCGTTTTCACAGGGGGCGGTTGAAAAACTGTTTTTT. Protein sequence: CASSFSQGAVEKLFF. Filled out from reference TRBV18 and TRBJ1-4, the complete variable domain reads NAGVMQNPRHLVRRRGQEARLRCSPMKGHSHVYWYRQLPEEGLKFMVYLQKENIIDESGMPKERFSAEFPKEGPSILRIQQVVRGDSAAYFCASSFSQGAVEKLFFGSGTQLSVL.

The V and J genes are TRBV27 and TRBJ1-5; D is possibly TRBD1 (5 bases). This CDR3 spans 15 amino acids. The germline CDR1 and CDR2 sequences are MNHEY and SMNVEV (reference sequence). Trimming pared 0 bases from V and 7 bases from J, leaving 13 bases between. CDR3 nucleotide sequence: TGTGCCAGCAGTTTATCGAAGGCAGGGAAACAGCCCCAGCATTTT. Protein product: CASSLSKAGKQPQHF.

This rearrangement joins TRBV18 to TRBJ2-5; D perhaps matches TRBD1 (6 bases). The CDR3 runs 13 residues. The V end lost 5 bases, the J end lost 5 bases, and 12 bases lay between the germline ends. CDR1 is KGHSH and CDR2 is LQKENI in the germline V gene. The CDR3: CASSIGQKETQYF. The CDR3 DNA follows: TGTGCCAGCTCAATCGGACAGAAGGAGACCCAGTACTTC.

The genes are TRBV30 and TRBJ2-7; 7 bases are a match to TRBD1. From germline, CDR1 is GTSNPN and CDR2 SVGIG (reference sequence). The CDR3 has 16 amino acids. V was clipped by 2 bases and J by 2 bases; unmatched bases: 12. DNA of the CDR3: TGTGCCTGGAGTAACAGAAAAGACAGGGCCCCCTACGAGCAGTACTTC. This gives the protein CAWSNRKDRAPYEQYF.

CDR3 in amino acids: CASSELGTGVYNEQFF. CDR3 in DNA: TGTGCCAGCAGTGAATTGGGGACAGGGGTCTACAATGAGCAGTTCTTC. This chain connects TRBV25-1 to TRBJ2-1, with 10 positions matching TRBD1. Trimming cost V 1 base and J 3 bases; bases outside gene matches: 3. The CDR3 extends over 16 amino acids. CDR1 is MGHDK and CDR2 is SYGVNS in the germline V gene.

CDR3 sequence (DNA): TGCGCCAGCAGCTTGGGGGGGTACGGGAGGTCCTCCACAGATACGCAGTATTTT. Amino acid sequence: CASSLGGYGRSSTDTQYF. J is TRBJ2-3 and V is TRBV5-1, with 7 bases fitting TRBD2. This CDR3 comprises 18 residues. The V gene's germline CDR1 is SGHRS and CDR2 YFSETQ. The V segment lost 0 bases and the J segment 2 bases; nucleotides outside the gene matches: 12.

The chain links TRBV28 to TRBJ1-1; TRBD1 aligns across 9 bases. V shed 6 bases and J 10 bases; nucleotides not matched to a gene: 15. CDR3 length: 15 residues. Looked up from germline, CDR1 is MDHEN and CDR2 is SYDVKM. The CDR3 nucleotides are TGTGCCAGCAGCCTTCTTGGGGACAGGGCTAGATCAGCTTTCTTT. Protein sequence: CASSLLGDRARSAFF.

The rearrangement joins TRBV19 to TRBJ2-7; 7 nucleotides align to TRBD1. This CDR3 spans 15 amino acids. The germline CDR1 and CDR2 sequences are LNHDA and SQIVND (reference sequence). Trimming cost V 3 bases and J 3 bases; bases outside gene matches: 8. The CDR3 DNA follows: TGTGCCAGTAGTATGGGGGACAGCCCCATCTACGAGCAGTACTTC. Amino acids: CASSMGDSPIYEQYF.

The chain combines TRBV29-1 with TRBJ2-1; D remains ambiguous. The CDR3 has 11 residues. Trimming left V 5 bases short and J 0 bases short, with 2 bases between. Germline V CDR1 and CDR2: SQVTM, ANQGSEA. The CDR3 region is CSVISYNEQFF. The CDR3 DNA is TGCAGCGTTATCTCCTACAATGAGCAGTTCTTC.